The sequence of this TCR beta chain was determined in a study of blood T cell repertoires in COVID-19. Sequenced by immunoSEQ multiplex PCR; TCRdb stores in-frame clones only, minus some. The sample consists of approximately 100,000 clones, approximately 89% of them appearing once. The CDR3 sequence is 14 residues long. Per germline, CDR1 KGHSH and CDR2 LQKENI. V lost 1 base to trimming and J lost 9 bases; unmatched junction nucleotides: 2. The receptor comes from a woman of 80 years or more with active COVID-19. This chain uses TRBV18 with TRBJ2-1; TRBD2 agrees at 11 bases. The sequencing sample was made of peripheral blood. CDR3 in amino acids: CASSPLAGGTEQFF. The CDR3 DNA reads TGTGCCAGCTCACCACTAGCGGGAGGGACTGAGCAGTTCTTC.